This TCR beta chain was sequenced for a study of identifying expanded T cells in peripheral blood. Produced via immunoSEQ multiplex PCR; TCRdb's table is partial and in-frame only. The table shows over 90,000 clones, with over 75% occurring only once. Germline V gives CDR1 LGHNA, CDR2 YNFKEQ. V was clipped by 0 bases and J by 0 bases, with 32 bases between them. The length of the CDR3 is 23 residues. The sequencing sample was made of blood. The rearrangement joins TRBV4-2 to TRBJ1-1, with D tentatively TRBD1 (5 bases). The receptor was derived from a person aged 18 to 70 in good health. CDR3 bases: TGTGCCAGCAGCCAAGAGGGAGTTTGGGGCAGGGAACATGACGGGGTCATGAACACTGAAGCTTTCTTT. This codes for CASSQEGVWGREHDGVMNTEAFF.